A single sample is the source of the 10 T cell receptor beta chains below, sequenced in a study of metastatic and nonmetastatic thyroid tumors. TCRdb reprocessed the PCR reads using MiXCR. The repertoire has some 20,000 clones, just over 35% of them found once; the top ten carry 25% to 30%. All patients were treatment-naive before thyroid surgery. Material for sequencing was tumor tissue. These receptor sequences come from a female donor with papillary thyroid cancer or a benign thyroid nodule (not recorded which). Some clones in this sample may be carry-over from other donors' samples.

By sample share, this clone is medium-sized. The gene calls are TRBV7-9 and TRBJ1-6; TRBD1 matches at 11 bases. CDR1 and CDR2 (germline): SEHNR, FQNEAQ (reference sequence). V lost 6 bases and J lost 14; bases outside the gene matches: 9. CDR3 length: 14 residues. CDR3: CASSPRTGGLSLHF. DNA of the CDR3: TGTGCCAGCAGTCCAAGGACAGGGGGCTTATCCCTCCACTTT.

This clone has more than one count but fewer than ten. V usage is TRBV6-6 and J usage is TRBJ1-3, with D possibly being TRBD1 (5 bases). The V gene's germline CDR1 is MNHNY and CDR2 SVGAGI (reference sequence). The V gene lost 3 bases and the J gene lost 2 bases, with 11 bases spanning the gap. The CDR3 covers 15 residues. CDR3 amino acids: CASSYRGDAGNTIYF. CDR3 sequence (DNA): TGTGCCAGCAGTTATCGGGGGGACGCTGGAAACACCATATATTTT.

Only a few counts were recorded for this clone. This chain joins TRBV6-1 and TRBJ1-6, with D possibly TRBD1 on 5 matching bases. Per the germline V gene, CDR1 is MNHNS and CDR2 is SASEGT. The CDR3 has 14 amino acids. Trimming left V 7 bases short and J 5 bases short, with 12 bases between. The CDR3 DNA follows: TGTGCCAGCAATAGGGACGGAGATAATTCACCCCTCCACTTT. Amino acid sequence: CASNRDGDNSPLHF.

For the CDR3, the DNA is TGTGCCAGCAGCCCGACAGGGACGAGCACTGAAGCTTTCTTT. Translating gives CASSPTGTSTEAFF. The V and J genes are TRBV3-1 and TRBJ1-1; 7 nucleotides line up with TRBD1. Germline lookup yields CDR1 LGHDT and CDR2 YNNKEL (reference sequence). The CDR3 consists of 14 residues. The V and J ends lost 4 bases and 4 bases, in that order; junction bases with no gene match: 6.

The rearrangement links TRBV7-9 to TRBJ2-7; TRBD1 is a possible D gene (6 bases). The CDR3 spans 16 residues. Trimming left V 5 bases short and J 4 bases short, with 21 bases between. CDR1 SEHNR and CDR2 FQNEAQ come from the germline V gene (reference sequence). CDR3 DNA: TGTGCCAGCAGCCAATCCGAGACAGGTACCCGGTACGAGCAGTACTTC. The encoded protein is CASSQSETGTRYEQYF.

The gene calls are TRBV6-2 or TRBV6-3 and TRBJ1-2, with 10 bases lining up with TRBD1. V shed 6 bases and J 4 bases; nucleotides not matched to a gene: 8. The germline CDR1 and CDR2 sequences are MNHEY and SVGEGT. There are 15 residues in the CDR3. The CDR3 DNA follows: TGTGCCAGCAGGGATTGGACAGGGGGAGCCTATGGCTACACCTTC. It yields the protein CASRDWTGGAYGYTF.

The sample holds a few counts of this clone. The gene calls are TRBV6-2 or TRBV6-3 and TRBJ1-6; D is undetermined. This CDR3 comprises 16 residues. CDR1 is MNHEY and CDR2 is SVGEGT in the germline V gene. Trimming took off 4 bases at V and 2 bases at J, with 12 bases between the two ends. CDR3 sequence (DNA): TGTGCCAGCAGTTTCCAGAGGGCAGCCTATAATTCACCCCTCCACTTT. Translated: CASSFQRAAYNSPLHF.

In DNA form, the CDR3 reads TGCGCCAGCAGCCCTTTCGCGTTCCGTACCAGCTTTGACACCGGGGAGCTGTTTTTT. It is translated as CASSPFAFRTSFDTGELFF. The chain uses TRBV5-1 and TRBJ2-2, with D unclear. The CDR3 consists of 19 residues. Trimming shortened V by 4 bases and J by 3 bases, and 25 bases separated the two germline ends. CDR1 and CDR2 from the germline V gene are SGHRS and YFSETQ.

The chain employs TRBV7-3 and TRBJ2-5; no clear D gene. The germline CDR1 and CDR2 sequences are SGHTA and FQGTGA. Trimming took off 2 bases at V and 5 bases at J, with 9 bases between the two ends. This CDR3 contains 13 residues. In DNA form, the CDR3 reads TGTGCCAGCAGCTTAGTAGTCGGGGAGACCCAGTACTTC. This gives the protein CASSLVVGETQYF.

This clone was counted a single time. This chain links TRBV11-2 with TRBJ2-7; no definite D call. Germline V gene sequence: CDR1 SGHAT, CDR2 FQNNGV. V was pared by 5 bases and J by 4 bases, with 9 bases between. The CDR3 has 12 amino acids. CDR3 sequence (DNA): TGTGCCAGCAGCCGCATGGATTACGAGCAGTACTTC. It codes for CASSRMDYEQYF.